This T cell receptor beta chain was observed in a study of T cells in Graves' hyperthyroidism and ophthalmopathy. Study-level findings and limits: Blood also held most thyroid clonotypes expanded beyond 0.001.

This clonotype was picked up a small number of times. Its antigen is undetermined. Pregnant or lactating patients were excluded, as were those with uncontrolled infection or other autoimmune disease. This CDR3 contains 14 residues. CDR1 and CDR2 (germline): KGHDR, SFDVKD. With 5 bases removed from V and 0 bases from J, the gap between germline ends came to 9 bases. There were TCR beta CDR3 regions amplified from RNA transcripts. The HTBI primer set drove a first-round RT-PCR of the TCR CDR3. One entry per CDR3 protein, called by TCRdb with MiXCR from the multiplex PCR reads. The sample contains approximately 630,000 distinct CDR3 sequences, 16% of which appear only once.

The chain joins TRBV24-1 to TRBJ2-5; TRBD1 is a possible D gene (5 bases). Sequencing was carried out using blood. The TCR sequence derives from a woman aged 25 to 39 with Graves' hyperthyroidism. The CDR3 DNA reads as TGTGCCACCAGTGTGGGGCCCAACCAAGAGACCCAGTACTTC. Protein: CATSVGPNQETQYF.